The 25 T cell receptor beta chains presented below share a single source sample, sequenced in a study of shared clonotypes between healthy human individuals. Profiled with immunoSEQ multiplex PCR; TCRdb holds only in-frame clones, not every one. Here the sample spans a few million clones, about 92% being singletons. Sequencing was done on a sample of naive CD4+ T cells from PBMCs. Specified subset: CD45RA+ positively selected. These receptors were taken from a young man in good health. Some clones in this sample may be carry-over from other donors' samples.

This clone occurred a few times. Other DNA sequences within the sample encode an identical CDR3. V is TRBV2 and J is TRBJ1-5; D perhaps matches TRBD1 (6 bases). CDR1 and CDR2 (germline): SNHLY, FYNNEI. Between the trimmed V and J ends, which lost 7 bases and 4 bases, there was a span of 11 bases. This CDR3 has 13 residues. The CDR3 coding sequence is TGTGCCAGCACAGGGAGGGGGAATCAGCCCCAGCATTTT. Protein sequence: CASTGRGNQPQHF.

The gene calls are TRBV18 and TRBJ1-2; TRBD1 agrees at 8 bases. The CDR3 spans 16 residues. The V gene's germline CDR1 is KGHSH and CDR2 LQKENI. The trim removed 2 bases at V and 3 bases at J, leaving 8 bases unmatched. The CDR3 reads CASSPRQGASDYGYTF. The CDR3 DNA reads TGTGCCAGCTCACCAAGGCAGGGGGCATCGGACTATGGCTACACCTTC.

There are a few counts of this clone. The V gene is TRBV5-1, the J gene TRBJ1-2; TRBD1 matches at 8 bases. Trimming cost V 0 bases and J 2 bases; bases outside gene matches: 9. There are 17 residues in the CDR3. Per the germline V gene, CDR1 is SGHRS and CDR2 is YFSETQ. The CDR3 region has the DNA TGCGCCAGCAGCTTGGTCCCTGGACAGGGCTTGAACTATGGCTACACCTTC. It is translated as CASSLVPGQGLNYGYTF.

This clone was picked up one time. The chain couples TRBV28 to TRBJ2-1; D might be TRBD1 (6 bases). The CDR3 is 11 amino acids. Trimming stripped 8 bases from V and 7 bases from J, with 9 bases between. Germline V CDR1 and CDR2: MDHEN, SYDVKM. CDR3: CASPRGNEQFF. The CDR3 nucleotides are TGTGCCAGCCCTAGGGGGAATGAGCAGTTCTTC.

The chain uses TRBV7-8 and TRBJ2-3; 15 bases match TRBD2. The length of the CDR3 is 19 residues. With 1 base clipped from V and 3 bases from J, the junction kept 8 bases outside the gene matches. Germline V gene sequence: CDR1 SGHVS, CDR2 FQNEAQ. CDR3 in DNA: TGTGCCAGCAGCTTAGTGAAGGGACTAGCGGGAGGAGCAACAGATACGCAGTATTTT. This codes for CASSLVKGLAGGATDTQYF.

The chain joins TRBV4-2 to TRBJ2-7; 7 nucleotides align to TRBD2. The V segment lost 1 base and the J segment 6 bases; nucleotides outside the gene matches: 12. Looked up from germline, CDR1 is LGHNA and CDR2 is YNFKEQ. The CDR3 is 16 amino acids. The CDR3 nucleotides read TGTGCCAGCAGCCAAGTCAGCGGGGCCACGGCTCTCGAGCAGTACTTC. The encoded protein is CASSQVSGATALEQYF.

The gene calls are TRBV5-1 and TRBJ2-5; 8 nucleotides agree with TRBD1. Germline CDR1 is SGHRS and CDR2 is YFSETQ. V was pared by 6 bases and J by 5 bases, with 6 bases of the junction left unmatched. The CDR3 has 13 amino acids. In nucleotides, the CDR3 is TGCGCCAGCAAAACCGGACAGGGCGAGACCCAGTACTTC. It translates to CASKTGQGETQYF.

The CDR3 sequence: CASSLLATGENIQYF. CDR3 sequence (DNA): TGTGCCAGCAGTTTATTGGCGACAGGGGAAAACATTCAGTACTTC. The chain combines TRBV27 with TRBJ2-4, with 8 bases matching TRBD1. Germline CDR1 MNHEY, CDR2 SMNVEV (reference sequence). J lost 5 bases, V lost 1 base, and 4 bases had no gene match. The CDR3 extends over 15 amino acids.

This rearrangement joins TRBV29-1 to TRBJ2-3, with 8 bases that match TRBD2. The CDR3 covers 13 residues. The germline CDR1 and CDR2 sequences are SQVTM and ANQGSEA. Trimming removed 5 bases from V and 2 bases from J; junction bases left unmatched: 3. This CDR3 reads CSVQAGATDTQYF. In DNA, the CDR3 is TGCAGCGTTCAAGCGGGAGCCACAGATACGCAGTATTTT.

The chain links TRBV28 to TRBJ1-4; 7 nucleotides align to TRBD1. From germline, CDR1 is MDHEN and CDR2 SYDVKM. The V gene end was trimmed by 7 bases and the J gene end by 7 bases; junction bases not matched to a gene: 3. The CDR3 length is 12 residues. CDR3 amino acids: CASKGDSEKLFF. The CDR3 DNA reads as TGTGCCAGCAAGGGGGACAGTGAAAAACTGTTTTTT.

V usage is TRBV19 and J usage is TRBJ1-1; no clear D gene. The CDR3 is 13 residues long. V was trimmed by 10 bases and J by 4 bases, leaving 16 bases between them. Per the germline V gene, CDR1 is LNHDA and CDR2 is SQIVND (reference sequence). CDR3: CATTLGRSTEAFF. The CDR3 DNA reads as TGTGCCACCACTCTCGGGCGGAGCACTGAAGCTTTCTTT.

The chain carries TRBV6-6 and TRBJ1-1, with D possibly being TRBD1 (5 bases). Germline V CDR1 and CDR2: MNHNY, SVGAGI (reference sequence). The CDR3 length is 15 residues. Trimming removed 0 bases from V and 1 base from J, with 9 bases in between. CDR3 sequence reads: CASSYSRTTNTEAFF. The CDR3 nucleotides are TGTGCCAGCAGTTACTCGAGGACAACGAACACTGAAGCTTTCTTT.

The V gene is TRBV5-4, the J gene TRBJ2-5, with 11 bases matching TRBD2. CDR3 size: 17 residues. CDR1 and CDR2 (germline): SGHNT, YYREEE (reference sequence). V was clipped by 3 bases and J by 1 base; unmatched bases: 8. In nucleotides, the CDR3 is TGTGCCAGCAGCTCCGCCGTTAGCGGGGGGGTCCAAGAGACCCAGTACTTC. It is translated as CASSSAVSGGVQETQYF.

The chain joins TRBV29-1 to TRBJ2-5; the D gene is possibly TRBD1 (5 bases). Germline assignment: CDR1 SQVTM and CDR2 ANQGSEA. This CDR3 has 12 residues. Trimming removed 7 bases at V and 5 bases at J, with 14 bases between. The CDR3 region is CSAGRAMETQYF. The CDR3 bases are TGCAGCGCGGGCAGGGCGATGGAGACCCAGTACTTC.

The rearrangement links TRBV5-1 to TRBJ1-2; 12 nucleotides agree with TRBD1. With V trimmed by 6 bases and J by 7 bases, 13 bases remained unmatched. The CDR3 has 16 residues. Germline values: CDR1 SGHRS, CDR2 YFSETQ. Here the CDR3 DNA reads TGCGCCAGCACCGCGACAGCGGGACAGGGGGCATTTGGCTACACCTTC. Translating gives CASTATAGQGAFGYTF.

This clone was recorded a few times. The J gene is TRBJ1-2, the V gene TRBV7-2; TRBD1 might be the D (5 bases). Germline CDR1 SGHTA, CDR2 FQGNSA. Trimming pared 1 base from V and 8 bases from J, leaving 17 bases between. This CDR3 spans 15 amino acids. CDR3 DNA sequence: TGTGCCAGCAGCTTAGTCCAGGTGGGGCGAGAGGGCTACACCTTC. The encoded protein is CASSLVQVGREGYTF. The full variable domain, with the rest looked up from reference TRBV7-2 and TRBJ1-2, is GAGVSQSPSNKVTEKGKDVELRCDPISGHTALYWYRQSLGQGLEFLIYFQGNSAPDKSGLPSDRFSAERTGGSVSTLTIQRTQQEDSAVYLCASSLVQVGREGYTFGSGTRLTVV.

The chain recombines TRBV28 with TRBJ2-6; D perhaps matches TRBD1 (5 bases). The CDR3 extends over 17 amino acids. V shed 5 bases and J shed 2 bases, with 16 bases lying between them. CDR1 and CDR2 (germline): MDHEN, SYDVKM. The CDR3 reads CASSPLRVMAGANVLTF. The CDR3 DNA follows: TGTGCCAGCAGTCCCCTCAGGGTAATGGCTGGGGCCAACGTCCTGACTTTC.

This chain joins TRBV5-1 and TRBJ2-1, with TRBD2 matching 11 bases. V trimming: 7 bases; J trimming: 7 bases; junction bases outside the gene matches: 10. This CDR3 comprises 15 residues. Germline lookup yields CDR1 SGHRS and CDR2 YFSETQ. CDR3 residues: CASGSLAGATNEQFF. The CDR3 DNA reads TGCGCCAGCGGATCACTAGCGGGAGCCACAAATGAGCAGTTCTTC.

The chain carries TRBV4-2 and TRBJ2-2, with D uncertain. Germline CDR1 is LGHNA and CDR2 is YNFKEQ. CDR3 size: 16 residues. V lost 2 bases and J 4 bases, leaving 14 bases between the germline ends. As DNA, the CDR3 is TGTGCCAGCAGCCAAAACCTGGCCGCTCGCACCGGGGAGCTGTTTTTT. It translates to CASSQNLAARTGELFF.

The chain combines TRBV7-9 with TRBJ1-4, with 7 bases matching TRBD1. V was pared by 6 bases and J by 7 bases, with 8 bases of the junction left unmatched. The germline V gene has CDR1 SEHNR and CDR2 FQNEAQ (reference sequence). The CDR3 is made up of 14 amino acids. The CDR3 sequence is CASRNNRDSEKLFF. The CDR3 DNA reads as TGTGCCAGCAGAAATAACAGGGACAGTGAAAAACTGTTTTTT.

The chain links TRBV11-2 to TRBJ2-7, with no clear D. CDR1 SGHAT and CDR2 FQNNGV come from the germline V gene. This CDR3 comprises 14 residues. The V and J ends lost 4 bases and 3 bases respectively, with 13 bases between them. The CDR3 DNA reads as TGTGCCAGCAGCTCCCGCCCCAATAGCTACGAGCAGTACTTC. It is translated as CASSSRPNSYEQYF.

CDR3 nucleotides: TGTGCCAGCAGCGTACGTAGGGACAGGGCCTACGAGCAGTACTTC. Translation gives CASSVRRDRAYEQYF. The chain combines TRBV7-2 with TRBJ2-7; 9 bases are a match to TRBD1. The CDR3 loop spans 15 amino acids. The junction had 7 bases not matched to a gene; V was cut back by 5 bases and J by 2 bases. Per germline, CDR1 SGHTA and CDR2 FQGNSA.

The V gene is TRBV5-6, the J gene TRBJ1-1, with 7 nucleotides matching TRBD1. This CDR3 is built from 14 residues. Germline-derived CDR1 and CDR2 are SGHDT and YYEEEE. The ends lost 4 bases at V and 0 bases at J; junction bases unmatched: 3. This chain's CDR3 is CASSPGQMNTEAFF. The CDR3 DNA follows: TGTGCCAGCAGCCCGGGACAGATGAACACTGAAGCTTTCTTT.

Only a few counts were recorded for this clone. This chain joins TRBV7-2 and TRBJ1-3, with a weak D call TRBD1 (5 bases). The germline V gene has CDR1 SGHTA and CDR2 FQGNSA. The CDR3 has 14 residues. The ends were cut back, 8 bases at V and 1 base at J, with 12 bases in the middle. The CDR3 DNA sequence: TGTGCCAGCCGTGAAGGGACTTCTGGAAACACCATATATTTT. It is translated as CASREGTSGNTIYF.

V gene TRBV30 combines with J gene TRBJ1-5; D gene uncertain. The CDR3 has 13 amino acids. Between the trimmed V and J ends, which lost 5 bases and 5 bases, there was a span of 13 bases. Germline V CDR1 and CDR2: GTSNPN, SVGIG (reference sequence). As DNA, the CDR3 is TGTGCCTGGGGCCTAACCTTAGATCAGCCCCAGCATTTT. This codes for CAWGLTLDQPQHF.